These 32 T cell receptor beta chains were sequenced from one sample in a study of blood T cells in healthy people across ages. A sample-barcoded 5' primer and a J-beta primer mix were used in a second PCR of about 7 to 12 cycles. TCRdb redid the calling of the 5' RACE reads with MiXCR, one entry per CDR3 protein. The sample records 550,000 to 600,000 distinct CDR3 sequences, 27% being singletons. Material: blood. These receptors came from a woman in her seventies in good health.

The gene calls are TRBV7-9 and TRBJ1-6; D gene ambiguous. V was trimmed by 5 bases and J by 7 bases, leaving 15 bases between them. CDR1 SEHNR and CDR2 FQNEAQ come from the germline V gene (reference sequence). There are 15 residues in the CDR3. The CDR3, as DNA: TGTGCCAGCAGCCCCCGGACGGTTGGAAATTCACCCCTCCACTTT. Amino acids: CASSPRTVGNSPLHF.

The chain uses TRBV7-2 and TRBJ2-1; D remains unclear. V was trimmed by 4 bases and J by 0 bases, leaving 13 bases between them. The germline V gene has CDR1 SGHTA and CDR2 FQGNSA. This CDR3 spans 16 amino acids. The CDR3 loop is CASSSTPVSSYNEQFF. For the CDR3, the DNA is TGTGCCAGCAGCTCGACACCCGTAAGCTCCTACAATGAGCAGTTCTTC.

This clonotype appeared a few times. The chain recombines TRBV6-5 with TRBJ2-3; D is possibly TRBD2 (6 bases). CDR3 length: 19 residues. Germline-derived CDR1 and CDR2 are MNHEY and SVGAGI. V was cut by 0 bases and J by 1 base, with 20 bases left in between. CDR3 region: CASSYSPFPAGTGTDTQYF. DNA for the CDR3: TGTGCCAGCAGTTACTCGCCCTTTCCCGCGGGGACTGGCACAGATACGCAGTATTTT.

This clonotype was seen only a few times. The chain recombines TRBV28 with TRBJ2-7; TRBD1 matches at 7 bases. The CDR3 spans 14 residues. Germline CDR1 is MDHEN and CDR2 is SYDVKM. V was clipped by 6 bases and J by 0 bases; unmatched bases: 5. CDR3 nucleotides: TGTGCCAGCAGCCCGACAGGGAGCTCCTACGAGCAGTACTTC. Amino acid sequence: CASSPTGSSYEQYF.

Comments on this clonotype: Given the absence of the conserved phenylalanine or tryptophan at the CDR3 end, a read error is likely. The CDR3 DNA reads TGTGCCAGCAGCTTGAGGGATCGCGATGGCTACACCCTC. As protein: CASSLRDRDGYTL. J is TRBJ1-2 and V is TRBV7-9, with unresolved D. Per germline, CDR1 SEHNR and CDR2 FQNEAQ (reference sequence). The CDR3 is 13 residues long. Trimming left V 3 bases short and J 6 bases short, with 11 bases between.

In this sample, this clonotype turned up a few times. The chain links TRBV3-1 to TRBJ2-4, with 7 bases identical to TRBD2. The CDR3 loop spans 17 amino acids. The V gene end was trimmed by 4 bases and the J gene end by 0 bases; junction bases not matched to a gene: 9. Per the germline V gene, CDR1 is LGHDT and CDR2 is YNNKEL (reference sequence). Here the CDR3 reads CASSLESAGTAKNIQYF. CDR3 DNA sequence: TGTGCCAGCAGCCTAGAGTCAGCGGGGACAGCCAAAAACATTCAGTACTTC.

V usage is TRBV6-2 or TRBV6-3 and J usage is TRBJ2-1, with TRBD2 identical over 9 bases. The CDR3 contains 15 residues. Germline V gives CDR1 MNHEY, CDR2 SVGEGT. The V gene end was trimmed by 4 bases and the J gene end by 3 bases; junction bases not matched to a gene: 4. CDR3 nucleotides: TGTGCCAGCAGTTCAGCGGGGGGACACTACAATGAGCAGTTCTTC. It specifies CASSSAGGHYNEQFF.

The CDR3 nucleotides are TGTGCCACCAGCTCCCGACAGGGTATCTACGAGCAGTACTTC. This sequence encodes CATSSRQGIYEQYF. The J gene is TRBJ2-7, the V gene TRBV15; 7 bases align to TRBD1. Unmatched junction bases numbered 7, after V lost 5 bases and J lost 3 bases. Germline CDR1 is LNHNV and CDR2 is YYDKDF (reference sequence). This CDR3 spans 14 amino acids.

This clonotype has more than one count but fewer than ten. The CDR3 is CSVNPGQGVGGANVLTF. CDR3 nucleotides: TGCAGCGTCAACCCGGGACAGGGGGTTGGTGGGGCCAACGTCCTGACTTTC. The chain is built from TRBV29-1 and TRBJ2-6; the match to TRBD1 covers 11 bases. Looked up from germline, CDR1 is SQVTM and CDR2 is ANQGSEA. The V gene end was trimmed by 6 bases and the J gene end by 3 bases; junction bases not matched to a gene: 10. The CDR3 loop spans 17 amino acids.

The CDR3, as DNA: TGTGCCAGCAGTGGGCTAGCGGGGGCCGGGAAGTACAATGAGCAGTTCTTC. It encodes CASSGLAGAGKYNEQFF. V and J are TRBV2 and TRBJ2-1; 10 nucleotides align to TRBD2. J was trimmed by 4 bases and V by 4 bases; bases with no gene match: 10. There are 17 residues in the CDR3. Germline loops: CDR1 SNHLY, CDR2 FYNNEI.

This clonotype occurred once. The CDR3 nucleotides read TGCGCCAGCAGCCAAGATAGCGGGAGGCCCCCCTACGAGCAGTACTTC. It translates to CASSQDSGRPPYEQYF. This chain uses TRBV4-3 with TRBJ2-7, with 10 bases that match TRBD2. With V trimmed by 0 bases and J by 2 bases, 4 bases remained unmatched. CDR3 length equals 16 residues. CDR1 and CDR2 from the germline V gene are LGHNA and YSLEER.

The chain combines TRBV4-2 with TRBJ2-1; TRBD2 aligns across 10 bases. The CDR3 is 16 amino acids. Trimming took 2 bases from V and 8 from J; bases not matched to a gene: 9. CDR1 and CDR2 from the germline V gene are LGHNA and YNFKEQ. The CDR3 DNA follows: TGTGCCAGCAGCCAACCGAGCGGGGGGGCATTGGATGAGCAGTTCTTC. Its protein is CASSQPSGGALDEQFF.

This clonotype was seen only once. The CDR3, as DNA: TGCAGCGCCGGAACAGCCGATTCGAACACCGGGGAGCTGTTTTTT. Its translation is CSAGTADSNTGELFF. V gene TRBV29-1 combines with J gene TRBJ2-2; D not certain. The CDR3 has 15 amino acids. CDR1 and CDR2 (germline): SQVTM, ANQGSEA. V was clipped by 7 bases and J by 0 bases, with 15 bases between them.

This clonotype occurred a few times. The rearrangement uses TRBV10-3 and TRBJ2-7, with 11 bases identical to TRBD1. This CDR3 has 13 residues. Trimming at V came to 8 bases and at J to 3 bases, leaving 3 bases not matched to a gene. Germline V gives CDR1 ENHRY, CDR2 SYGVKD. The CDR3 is CAIGQGAFYEQYF. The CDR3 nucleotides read TGTGCCATCGGACAGGGGGCTTTCTACGAGCAGTACTTC.

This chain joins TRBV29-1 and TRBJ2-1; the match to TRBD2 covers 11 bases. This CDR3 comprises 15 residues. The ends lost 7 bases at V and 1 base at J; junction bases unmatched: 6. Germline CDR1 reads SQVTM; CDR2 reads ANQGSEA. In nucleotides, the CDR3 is TGCAGCGCCGGGACTAGCGGAACATCCTACAATGAGCAGTTCTTC. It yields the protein CSAGTSGTSYNEQFF.

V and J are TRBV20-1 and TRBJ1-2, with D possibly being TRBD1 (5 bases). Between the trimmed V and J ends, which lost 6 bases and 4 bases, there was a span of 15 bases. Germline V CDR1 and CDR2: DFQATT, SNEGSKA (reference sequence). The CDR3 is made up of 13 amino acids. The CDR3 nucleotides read TGCAGTGCCAGGTTCCCGGGGGTCTATGGCTACACCTTC. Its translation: CSARFPGVYGYTF.

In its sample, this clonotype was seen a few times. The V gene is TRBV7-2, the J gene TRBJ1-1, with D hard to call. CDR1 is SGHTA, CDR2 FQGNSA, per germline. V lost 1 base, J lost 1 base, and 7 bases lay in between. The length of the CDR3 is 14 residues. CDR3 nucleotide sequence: TGTGCCAGCAGCTTAGGGGTCCAGAACACTGAAGCTTTCTTT. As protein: CASSLGVQNTEAFF.

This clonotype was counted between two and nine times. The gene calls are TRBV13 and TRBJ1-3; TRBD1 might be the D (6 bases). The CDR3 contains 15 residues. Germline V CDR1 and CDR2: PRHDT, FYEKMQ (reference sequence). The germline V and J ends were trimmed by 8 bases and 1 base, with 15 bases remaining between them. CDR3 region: CASLERTASGNTIYF. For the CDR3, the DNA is TGTGCCAGCCTTGAACGGACAGCTTCTGGAAACACCATATATTTT.

The CDR3 spells CASSMRGPKETQYF. The DNA of the CDR3 is TGTGCCAGCAGTATGCGGGGACCTAAAGAGACCCAGTACTTC. The V and J genes are TRBV12-3 or TRBV12-4 and TRBJ2-5, with D perhaps TRBD2 (6 bases). Trimming removed 5 bases at V and 3 bases at J, with 13 bases between. CDR3 size: 14 residues.

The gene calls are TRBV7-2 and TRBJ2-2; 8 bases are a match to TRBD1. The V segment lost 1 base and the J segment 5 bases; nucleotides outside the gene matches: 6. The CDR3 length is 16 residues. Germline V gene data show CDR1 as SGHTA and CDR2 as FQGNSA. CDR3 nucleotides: TGTGCCAGCAGCTTAGTTGGGACAGGAGGGACCGGGGAGCTGTTTTTT. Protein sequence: CASSLVGTGGTGELFF.

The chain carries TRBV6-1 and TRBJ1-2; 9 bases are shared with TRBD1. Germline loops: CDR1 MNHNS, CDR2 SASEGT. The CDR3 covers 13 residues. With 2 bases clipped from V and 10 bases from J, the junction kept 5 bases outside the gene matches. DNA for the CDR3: TGTGCCAGCAGTGAATCCTGGGACAGGGTCTACACCTTC. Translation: CASSESWDRVYTF.

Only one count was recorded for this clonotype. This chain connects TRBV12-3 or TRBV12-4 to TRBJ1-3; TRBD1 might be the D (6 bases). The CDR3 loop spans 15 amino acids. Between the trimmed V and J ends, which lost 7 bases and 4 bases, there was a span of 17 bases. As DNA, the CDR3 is TGTGCCAGCAATAACATGAGGGGGGACGGAAACACCATATATTTT. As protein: CASNNMRGDGNTIYF.

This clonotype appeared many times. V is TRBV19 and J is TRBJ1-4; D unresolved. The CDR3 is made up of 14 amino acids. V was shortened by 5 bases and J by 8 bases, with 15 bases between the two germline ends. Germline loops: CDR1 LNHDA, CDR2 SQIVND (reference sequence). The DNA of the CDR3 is TGTGCCAGTAGTCCGGACGCCTCCTGGGAAAAACTGTTTTTT. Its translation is CASSPDASWEKLFF.

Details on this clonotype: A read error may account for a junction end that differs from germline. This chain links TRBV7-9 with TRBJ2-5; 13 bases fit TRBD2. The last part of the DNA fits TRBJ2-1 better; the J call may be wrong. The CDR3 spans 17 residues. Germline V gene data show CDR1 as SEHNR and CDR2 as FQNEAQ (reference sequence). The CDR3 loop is CASSLVTSGGYYNGQFF. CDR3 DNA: TGTGCCAGCAGCTTAGTGACTAGCGGGGGGTACTACAATGGGCAGTTCTTC.

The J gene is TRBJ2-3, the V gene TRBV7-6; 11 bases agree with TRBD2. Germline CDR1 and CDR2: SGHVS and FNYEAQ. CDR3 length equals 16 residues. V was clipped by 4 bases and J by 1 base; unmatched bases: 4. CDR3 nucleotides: TGTGCCAGCAGCTCTAGCGGGGGGTTTGGCACAGATACGCAGTATTTT. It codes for CASSSSGGFGTDTQYF.

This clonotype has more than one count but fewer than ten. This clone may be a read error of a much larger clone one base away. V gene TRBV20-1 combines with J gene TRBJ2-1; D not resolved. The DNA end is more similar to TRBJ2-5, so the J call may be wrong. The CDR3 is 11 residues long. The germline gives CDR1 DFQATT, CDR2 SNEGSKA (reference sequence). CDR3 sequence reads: CSANSQETQYF. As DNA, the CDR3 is TGCAGTGCTAACAGTCAAGAGACCCAGTACTTC.

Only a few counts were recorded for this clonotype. The CDR3 DNA sequence: TGTGCCATCACCCCCGGGACGGATGGGGATGAGCAGTTCTTC. It yields the protein CAITPGTDGDEQFF. V and J are TRBV10-3 and TRBJ2-5; D is perhaps TRBD1 or TRBD2 (5 bases each). The end of the DNA aligns better with TRBJ2-1, so the J call may be wrong. The CDR3 is 14 amino acids. Germline CDR1 and CDR2: ENHRY and SYGVKD.

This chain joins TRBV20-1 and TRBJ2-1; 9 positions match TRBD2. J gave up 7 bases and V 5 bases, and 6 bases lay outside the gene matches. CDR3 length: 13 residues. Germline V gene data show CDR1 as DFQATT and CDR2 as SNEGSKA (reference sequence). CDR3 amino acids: CSASSGVKNEQFF. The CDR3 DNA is TGCAGTGCTTCTAGCGGGGTCAAGAATGAGCAGTTCTTC.

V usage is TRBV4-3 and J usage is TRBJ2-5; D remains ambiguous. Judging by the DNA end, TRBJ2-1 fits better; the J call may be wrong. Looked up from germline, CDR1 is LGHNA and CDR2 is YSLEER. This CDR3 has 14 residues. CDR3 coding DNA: TGCGCCAGCAGCCAAGATCCCCCGGGCTATGAGCAGTTCTTC. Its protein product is CASSQDPPGYEQFF.

CDR3 nucleotide sequence: TGCAGCGTCGTACAGGGGGGTCAGCCCCAGCATTTT. It encodes CSVVQGGQPQHF. The chain employs TRBV29-1 and TRBJ1-5; TRBD1 aligns across 8 bases. Germline V gives CDR1 SQVTM, CDR2 ANQGSEA. The CDR3 contains 12 residues. Losses at the gene ends were 6 bases for V and 6 bases for J; bases not matched to a gene: 4. The whole variable domain, filled in from reference TRBV29-1 and TRBJ1-5, reads SAVISQKPSRDICQRGTSLTIQCQVDSQVTMMFWYRQQPGQSLTLIATANQGSEATYESGFVIDKFPISRPNLTFSTLTVSNMSPEDSSIYLCSVVQGGQPQHFGDGTRLSIL.

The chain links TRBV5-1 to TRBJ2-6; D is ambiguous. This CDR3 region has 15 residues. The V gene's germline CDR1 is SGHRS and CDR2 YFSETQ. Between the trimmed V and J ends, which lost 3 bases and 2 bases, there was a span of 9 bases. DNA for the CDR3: TGCGCCAGCAGCTGGTTAAGCACTGGGGCCAACGTCCTGACTTTC. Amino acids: CASSWLSTGANVLTF.

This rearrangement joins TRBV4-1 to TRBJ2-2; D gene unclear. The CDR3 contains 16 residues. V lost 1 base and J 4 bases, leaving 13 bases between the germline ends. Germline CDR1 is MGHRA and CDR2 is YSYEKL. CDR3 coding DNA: TGCGCCAGCAGCCAAGCACCCGGACGGGCCACCGGGGAGCTGTTTTTT. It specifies CASSQAPGRATGELFF.